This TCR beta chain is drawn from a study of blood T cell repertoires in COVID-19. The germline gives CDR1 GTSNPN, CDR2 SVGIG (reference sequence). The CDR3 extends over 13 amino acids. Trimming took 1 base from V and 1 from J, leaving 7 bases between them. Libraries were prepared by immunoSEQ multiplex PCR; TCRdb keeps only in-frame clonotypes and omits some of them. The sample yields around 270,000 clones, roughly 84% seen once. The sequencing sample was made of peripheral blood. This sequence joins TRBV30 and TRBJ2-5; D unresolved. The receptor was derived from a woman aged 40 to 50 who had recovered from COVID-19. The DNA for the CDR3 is TGTGCCTGGAGTGATAACTTCCAAGAGACCCAGTACTTC. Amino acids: CAWSDNFQETQYF. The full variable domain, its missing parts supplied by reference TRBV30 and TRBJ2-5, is SQTIHQWPATLVQPVGSPLSLECTVEGTSNPNLYWYRQAAGRGLQLLFYSVGIGQISSEVPQNLSASRPQDRQFILSSKKLLLSDSGFYLCAWSDNFQETQYFGPGTRLLVL.